The entry that follows covers one T cell receptor (beta chain) sequence. This clone was detected only a few times. Its recognized antigen is unknown. Base qualities are not provided; no much larger clone lies one nucleotide away. Trimming takes 1 base off V and 8 bases off J; junction bases not matched to a gene: 7. The CDR3 runs 14 residues from the cysteine to the phenylalanine. The retained sequence is limited to the CDR3, 42 bases, with the frame set at the first base. The germline V gene encodes CDR1 MGHDK and CDR2 SYGVNS. After more than nine days of culture, CD4+ T cells were isolated with the EasySep CD4+ T cell isolation kit. Each participant got two doses of an mRNA SARS-CoV-2 vaccine, either BNT162b2 or mRNA-1273. The absence of prior SARS-CoV-2 infection in healthy vaccine recipients was confirmed by negative nucleocapsid antibodies before and after vaccination. Half of the culture medium was replaced with fresh IL-2-containing medium on days 3 and 7. Unless noted otherwise, every peptide stimulation condition was cultured in triplicate wells. Using Ficoll-Paque Plus gradient centrifugation, PBMC were separated from whole blood and then either used fresh or cryopreserved at -140C. The QIAamp micro DNA kit was used to extract genomic DNA from the cultured CD4+ T cells.

The sample is drawn from a study of vaccination effects on CD4 cells after COVID-19 (dated 2022 in TCRdb). With respect to the entire study: The ViraFEST assay stimulated PBMC with viral peptide pools and then used TCR sequencing to identify antigen-specific CD4+ T cell clonotypes by expansion. Post-vaccine samples across the study were collected a median of 72 days after the second dose, with a range of 14 to 241. Approximately 2 million PBMC per well were cultured in IMDM with 5% human AB serum, about 9.4 IU/ml IL-2 and gentamicin, plus 10 ug/ml peptides. The study compared SARS-CoV-2 spike-specific CD4+ TCR repertoires before and after mRNA vaccination in COVID-19 convalescent patients and infection-naive vaccine recipients. A total of 10 COVID-19 convalescent patients and a few SARS-CoV-2-naive healthy vaccine recipients were included in the full study. Cultures from other donors in the study were sequenced using the Oncomine TCR Beta short-read assay on an Illumina iSeq 100. Findings and caveats that apply to the study as a whole: The study was limited by a small number of convalescent patients and lacked early post-infection timepoints. Among healthy vaccine recipients, nearly all vaccine-induced clones were SARS-CoV-2 mono-reactive, and just 1 of 255 was cross-reactive with common cold coronaviruses. Clones induced by infection and clones induced by vaccination both contracted markedly at late timepoints after vaccination, which fits with T cell responses waning over time.

The library came from the immunoSEQ multiplex PCR assay. TCR beta CDR3 sequencing was performed on DNA from the cultured, isolated CD4+ T cells. The authors processed their data as follows. The analysis removed non-productive TCR sequences, trimmed reads to the CDR3 region, and retained only CDR3s that were 7 or more amino acids long. Antigen-specific clonotypes were identified using the MANAFEST web app by comparison of expansion in peptide wells against reference cultures. For clones to be considered positive, expansion at FDR<0.05 versus reference and all other wells, an odds ratio above 5, and a frequency above 0.1% in two replicate wells were required. Clonotypes significantly expanded in SARS-CoV-2 spike wells and in at least one common cold coronavirus spike condition were defined as cross-reactive. Levenshtein distance calculated with the stringdist R package was used to assess CDR3 similarity, and unrooted trees were constructed with ape in R 3.6.1. The table comes from immuneACCESS by way of TCRdb, which keeps in-frame sequences with V and J called. Part of the clones is missing from these tables; in studies checked, under half for an unresolved V gene and the rest for unknown reasons. V and J calls and clone size are given by that table; D and trimming were obtained from the DNA. This sample gives 50,000 to 60,000 clones in total; around four fifths of them show up just once. The ten largest make up 4.3% of the sample.

The TCR was taken from a human donor who received a COVID-19 vaccine. The chain couples TRBV25-1 to TRBJ1-2; TRBD1 matches 7 bases in the middle. The sample here was CD4+ T cells from PBMCs cultured without peptide, taken after COVID-19 vaccination. The DNA is TGTGCCAGCAGTGAATCCGGGACAGCACGAGGCTACACCTTC. This yields the protein CASSESGTARGYTF.